Listed below are T cell receptor beta chains from one sample, sequenced in a study of blood T cell repertoires in COVID-19. Assay: immunoSEQ multiplex PCR; the TCRdb copy retains only in-frame clones and omits some. The repertoire includes around 40,000 clones, roughly nine tenths of them detected once, and more than 15% sits in the top ten. The sequenced sample was peripheral blood. Receptors originate from a woman in her 30s in a cohort sampled during active COVID-19. CDR3s include the opening cysteine and the closing phenylalanine or tryptophan.

v_call cdr3_aa
TRBV5-1 CASSLASGRPQNEQFF
TRBV7-2 CASSFDSYNSPLHF
TRBV21-1 CASPQENSYNEQFF
TRBV6-4 CASSRNPQGNSNTDTQYF
TRBV4-2 CASSQEGGTGMQGIYEQYF
TRBV28 CASSLSQTGTQPQHF
TRBV7-9 CASSVQLSGANVLTF
TRBV7-2 CASSPDRARYGYTF
TRBV3-1/TRBV3-2 CASSTGGYEAFF
TRBV28 CASSPRTNPYEQYF
TRBV5-4 CASSLFDSLNTIYF
TRBV5-6 CASSLRTSDQETQYF
TRBV27 CASSATALGQPYGYTF
TRBV9 CASSPRTWDTQYF
TRBV5-4 CASSLRDRFTEAFF
TRBV14 CASNRRGQETQYF
TRBV5-4 CASSLAAGPEQFF
TRBV25-1 CASSRGENTEAFF
TRBV2 CASSPLWAGDKETQYF
TRBV6-5 CASSYLRLDGYTF